This T cell receptor beta chain is drawn from a study of OX40 agonist ivuxolimab in advanced cancers. On the study more broadly: Patients in the trial were receiving intravenous ivuxolimab every 2 weeks, at doses of 0.01 to 10 mg/kg. Regarding the study as a whole: Partial responders treated at 0.1-3.0 mg/kg exhibited clonal expansion among the lowest measured. No antigen was identified for the clonally expanded peripheral T cells.

TCRdb keeps only in-frame clones here, not all; method: immunoSEQ multiplex PCR. The sample contains about 150,000 clones, approximately 94% of which appear only once. The germline V and J ends were trimmed by 7 bases and 5 bases, with 8 bases remaining between them. CDR1 and CDR2 from the germline V gene are MDHEN and SYDVKM. This CDR3 contains 11 residues. Remarks on this clone: Its antigen remains unknown.

Autoimmune disease history or systemic immunosuppression was exclusionary. This chain links TRBV28 with TRBJ2-5, with D unclear. This sequence originates from an adult with an advanced solid tumor such as melanoma, head and neck, liver or kidney cancer. Sequencing was performed on CD4+ or CD8+ T cells sorted from blood, taken in a trial of the OX40 agonist ivuxolimab. The CDR3 DNA reads as TGTGCCAGCAAATCGTTTGAGACCCAGTACTTC. It is translated as CASKSFETQYF. The variable domain in full, with the rest retrieved from reference TRBV28 and TRBJ2-5, is DVKVTQSSRYLVKRTGEKVFLECVQDMDHENMFWYRQDPGLGLRLIYFSYDVKMKEKGDIPEGYSVSREKKERFSLILESASTNQTSMYLCASKSFETQYFGPGTRLLVL.